What follows are 14 T cell receptor beta chains derived from one specimen sequenced in a study of cytomegalovirus exposure and HLA in healthy donors (dated by TCRdb to about 2017). To prepare the library, the immunoSEQ multiplex PCR assay was applied. For the multiplex PCR, a mixture combining 60 forward primers for TCR Vbeta segments and 13 reverse primers for TCR Jbeta segments was used. This immuneACCESS table, as held by TCRdb, lists in-frame sequences with V and J called but not all clones. Of the missing ones, under half trace to an unresolved V gene in checked studies; the others have no known cause. The sample includes approximately 210,000 clones, with around four fifths observed a single time. Of the sample, approximately 0.99% is held by the ten largest clones. Sequenced material: PBMCs. These receptors came from a woman aged 40-49 years in good health and CMV-seronegative.

The chain couples TRBV19 to TRBJ1-5; TRBD1 aligns across 9 bases. The CDR3 totals 14 residues. Germline values: CDR1 LNHDA, CDR2 SQIVND (reference sequence). With 4 bases clipped from V and 6 bases from J, the junction kept 4 bases outside the gene matches. The CDR3 is CASSTTGGSQPQHF. The DNA for the CDR3 is TGTGCCAGTAGTACGACAGGGGGGAGTCAGCCCCAGCATTTT.

CDR3 sequence: CASPDATRAAFF. DNA for the CDR3: TGTGCCAGCCCCGACGCGACCAGGGCCGCTTTCTTT. The chain is built from TRBV7-9 and TRBJ1-1, with TRBD1 as a possible D gene (5 bases). This CDR3 has 12 amino acids. In germline, CDR1 is SEHNR, CDR2 FQNEAQ (reference sequence). The germline V and J ends were trimmed by 8 bases and 11 bases, with 18 bases remaining between them.

This chain joins TRBV30 and TRBJ2-5, with a tentative D call TRBD2 (6 bases). The CDR3 is 14 amino acids. Between the trimmed V and J ends, which lost 3 bases and 3 bases, there was a span of 14 bases. Germline lookup yields CDR1 GTSNPN and CDR2 SVGIG (reference sequence). The CDR3 nucleotides read TGTGCCTGGAGAAGGCGCGGGGTTGAAGAGACCCAGTACTTC. It encodes CAWRRRGVEETQYF.

The J gene is TRBJ1-5, the V gene TRBV28; D ambiguous. CDR1 MDHEN and CDR2 SYDVKM come from the germline V gene. Trimming shortened V by 8 bases and J by 0 bases, and 11 bases separated the two germline ends. The CDR3 length is 14 residues. CDR3 amino acids: CASCGLPSNQPQHF. CDR3 DNA: TGTGCCAGCTGCGGACTTCCTAGCAATCAGCCCCAGCATTTT.

Worth noting for this clone: Other nucleotide sequences from this sample produce the same CDR3. DNA of the CDR3: TGTGCCAGTAGTACGGACAGACTCGCAGCCGAACTGTTTTTT. Amino acids: CASSTDRLAAELFF. The chain couples TRBV19 to TRBJ1-4; D might be TRBD1 (6 bases). The CDR3 loop spans 14 amino acids. Germline CDR1 is LNHDA and CDR2 is SQIVND (reference sequence). V lost 4 bases, J lost 12 bases, and 18 bases lay in between.

This clone is a singleton in its sample. This chain joins TRBV11-2 and TRBJ2-4; 10 bases are shared with TRBD2. The CDR3 is made up of 15 amino acids. With 5 bases clipped from V and 13 bases from J, the junction kept 14 bases outside the gene matches. The V gene's germline CDR1 is SGHAT and CDR2 FQNNGV. CDR3 sequence reads: CASSPEPTSGSYQYF. The CDR3 nucleotides are TGTGCCAGCAGCCCCGAACCGACTAGCGGGTCTTACCAGTACTTC.

The gene calls are TRBV19 and TRBJ1-1, with 8 nucleotides matching TRBD1. V was clipped by 7 bases and J by 5 bases; unmatched bases: 9. The germline V gene encodes CDR1 LNHDA and CDR2 SQIVND (reference sequence). The CDR3 consists of 14 residues. This chain's CDR3 is CASTPDRDTTEAFF. The CDR3 DNA follows: TGTGCCAGTACCCCGGACAGGGATACTACTGAAGCTTTCTTT.

This sequence joins TRBV7-2 and TRBJ2-7, with D possibly TRBD2 on 5 matching bases. The CDR3 extends over 14 amino acids. The V and J ends lost 2 bases and 7 bases respectively, with 15 bases between them. Germline V gives CDR1 SGHTA, CDR2 FQGNSA. Here the CDR3 reads CASSLRLSPSEQYF. CDR3 in DNA: TGTGCCAGCAGCTTAAGACTATCCCCTAGTGAGCAGTACTTC. The full variable domain, rest sourced from reference TRBV7-2 and TRBJ2-7, is GAGVSQSPSNKVTEKGKDVELRCDPISGHTALYWYRQSLGQGLEFLIYFQGNSAPDKSGLPSDRFSAERTGGSVSTLTIQRTQQEDSAVYLCASSLRLSPSEQYFGPGTRLTVT.

This clone turned up a few times. The rearrangement links TRBV6-5 to TRBJ1-2, with 7 bases aligning to TRBD1. CDR3 length: 13 amino acids. From germline, CDR1 is MNHEY and CDR2 SVGAGI. J lost 8 bases, V lost 6 bases, and 9 bases had no gene match. Here the CDR3 reads CASRLTGEMGYTF. The DNA of the CDR3 is TGTGCCAGCAGACTTACAGGGGAAATGGGCTACACCTTC.

The CDR3 loop reads CASSQQGTGGEKLFF. The CDR3 coding sequence is TGTGCCAGCAGCCAACAAGGGACAGGGGGGGAAAAACTGTTTTTT. The chain links TRBV6-5 to TRBJ1-4; 11 nucleotides agree with TRBD1. After removal of 6 bases from V and 8 bases from J, the junction contained 8 bases not matched to a gene. Looked up from germline, CDR1 is MNHEY and CDR2 is SVGAGI. This CDR3 has 15 residues.

This clone is a singleton in its sample. This chain joins TRBV29-1 and TRBJ1-1; no reliable D call. V lost 3 bases to trimming and J lost 4 bases, with 6 bases between them. Germline CDR1 and CDR2: SQVTM and ANQGSEA. The CDR3 is 11 residues long. The CDR3 loop reads CSVDASTEAFF. The CDR3, as DNA: TGCAGCGTTGACGCCAGCACTGAAGCTTTCTTT. The whole variable domain, remainder taken from reference TRBV29-1 and TRBJ1-1, is SAVISQKPSRDICQRGTSLTIQCQVDSQVTMMFWYRQQPGQSLTLIATANQGSEATYESGFVIDKFPISRPNLTFSTLTVSNMSPEDSSIYLCSVDASTEAFFGQGTRLTVV.

The chain recombines TRBV9 with TRBJ1-5; weak D call: TRBD1 (6 bases). Trimming shortened V by 4 bases and J by 3 bases, and 11 bases separated the two germline ends. From germline, CDR1 is SGDLS and CDR2 YYNGEE. The CDR3 spans 14 residues. CDR3: CASSRGQNNQPQHF. In DNA, the CDR3 is TGTGCCAGCAGCCGAGGACAGAACAATCAGCCCCAGCATTTT. The whole variable domain, remainder taken from reference TRBV9 and TRBJ1-5, is DSGVTQTPKHLITATGQRVTLRCSPRSGDLSVYWYQQSLDQGLQFLIQYYNGEERAKGNILERFSAQQFPDLHSELNLSSLELGDSALYFCASSRGQNNQPQHFGDGTRLSIL.

In its sample, this clone was seen a few times. The chain is built from TRBV7-2 and TRBJ2-7, with TRBD1 matching 7 bases. This CDR3 comprises 15 residues. Germline CDR1 reads SGHTA; CDR2 reads FQGNSA. V gave up 1 base and J gave up 6 bases; unmatched junction bases: 9. CDR3 DNA sequence: TGTGCCAGCAGCTTAGGGTTCAGGGGGTATTTCGAGCAGTACGTC. Amino acids: CASSLGFRGYFEQYV.

Comments on this clone: Distinct nucleotide sequences in the sample also encode this CDR3. J is TRBJ2-3 and V is TRBV7-2, with D unclear. The CDR3 has 12 residues. Trimming pared 5 bases from V and 5 bases from J, leaving 8 bases between. CDR1 SGHTA and CDR2 FQGNSA come from the germline V gene. The CDR3 DNA follows: TGTGCCAGCAGCAGTCTAGGAGATACGCAGTATTTT. It specifies CASSSLGDTQYF.